A single T cell receptor beta chain is shown here with its context. Assay used: immunoSEQ multiplex PCR; TCRdb lists only in-frame clones, some missing. The sample lists 250,000 or so clones, around 88% occurring once. V lost 0 bases and J lost 1; bases outside the gene matches: 11. The CDR3 spans 18 residues. CDR1 is SGHRS and CDR2 is YFSETQ in the germline V gene. The data originate from a study of blood T cell repertoires in COVID-19. About the research overall: The analysed material was cDNA or gDNA that came from T cells, B-cell-depleted T cells, or PBMCs.

The rearrangement links TRBV5-1 to TRBJ2-3, with TRBD2 matching over 7 bases. The source of this sequence is a woman in her thirties or forties with acute COVID-19. The sequenced sample was PBMCs or T cells enriched from blood (not recorded which). The CDR3 bases are TGCGCCAGCAGCTTGGAGTGGGAGGGCCGTCTGGGCACAGATACGCAGTATTTT. It specifies CASSLEWEGRLGTDTQYF.